Below, 6 T cell receptor beta chains from the same sample are listed, as sequenced in a study of cytomegalovirus exposure and HLA in healthy donors. The PCR was carried out with 60 Vbeta primers and 13 Jbeta primers. TCRdb's table, derived via immunoSEQ multiplex PCR, lists solely in-frame clones and lacks some. The profile shows some 110,000 clones, over 70% of them singletons. Sequencing input: PBMCs. Every receptor here comes from a boy aged 5 to 17 in good health and CMV-seronegative.

This sequence joins TRBV29-1 and TRBJ1-1, with no clear D. Looked up from germline, CDR1 is SQVTM and CDR2 is ANQGSEA. The CDR3 has 12 amino acids. V shed 7 bases and J shed 5 bases, with 14 bases lying between them. The CDR3 sequence: CSGKVRGTEAFF. The CDR3 DNA reads as TGCAGCGGAAAGGTCCGGGGAACTGAAGCTTTCTTT.

Only a few counts were recorded for this clone. V gene TRBV5-4 combines with J gene TRBJ2-5, with D tentatively TRBD1 (7 bases). The V gene's germline CDR1 is SGHNT and CDR2 YYREEE (reference sequence). There are 14 residues in the CDR3. V shed 3 bases and J shed 5 bases, with 14 bases lying between them. This chain's CDR3 is CASSSQGGDETQYF. The CDR3 nucleotides read TGTGCCAGCAGCTCTCAGGGGGGTGACGAGACCCAGTACTTC. Together with reference TRBV5-4 and TRBJ2-5, the CDR3 gives the full variable domain: ETGVTQSPTHLIKTRGQQVTLRCSSQSGHNTVSWYQQALGQGPQFIFQYYREEENGRGNFPPRFSGLQFPNYSSELNVNALELDDSALYLCASSSQGGDETQYFGPGTRLLVL.

The rearrangement links TRBV7-6 to TRBJ2-1; 11 nucleotides align to TRBD2. This CDR3 comprises 17 residues. Germline CDR1 is SGHVS and CDR2 is FNYEAQ. Trimming at V came to 5 bases and at J to 10 bases, leaving 16 bases not matched to a gene. The CDR3 loop is CASSPRTSGLRGNEQFF. CDR3 nucleotides: TGTGCCAGCAGCCCCAGGACTAGCGGGCTTCGAGGTAACGAGCAGTTCTTC.

CDR3 residues: CASSLEGVENIQYF. The CDR3 DNA sequence: TGTGCCAGCAGTTTAGAGGGGGTTGAAAACATTCAGTACTTC. This rearrangement joins TRBV28 to TRBJ2-4, with D perhaps matching TRBD1 (6 bases). Between the trimmed V and J ends, which lost 2 bases and 5 bases, there was a span of 10 bases. The CDR3 is 14 residues long. Germline V gene sequence: CDR1 MDHEN, CDR2 SYDVKM.

This clone occurred a few times. CDR3 DNA: TGTGCCAGCAGCGTAGACCCCGGGTTCGGGGGGCTGGAGACCCAGTACTTC. Encoded protein: CASSVDPGFGGLETQYF. V is TRBV9 and J is TRBJ2-5; D might be TRBD2 (7 bases). The germline gives CDR1 SGDLS, CDR2 YYNGEE. This CDR3 is built from 17 residues. The V end was cut by 0 bases, the J end by 5 bases, with 20 bases between.

The V and J genes are TRBV6-1 and TRBJ1-5; possibly TRBD1 for D (6 bases). The CDR3 sequence is 14 residues long. V dropped 6 bases and J dropped 1 base, with 10 bases sitting between them. CDR1 and CDR2 (germline): MNHNS, SASEGT. The CDR3 sequence: CASRGHGSNQPQHF. CDR3 nucleotide sequence: TGTGCCAGCAGGGGACATGGCAGCAATCAGCCCCAGCATTTT.